One and the same sample provided the 17 T cell receptor beta chains below, sequenced in a study of T-cell memory formation after mild COVID-19 (dated by TCRdb to about 2021). The method behind the library was 5' RACE. The sequencing machine was an Illumina NovaSeq 6000. The raw public reads went through TCRdb reprocessing: fastp at Q25, MiXCR clone calling, in-frame beta chains kept. CDR3 protein duplicates are merged, each entry listing the most common genes and DNA. This sample comprises 250,000 to 350,000 distinct CDR3 sequences, more than 13% of them detected only once. The biggest ten clones account for 21% of the sample. Sequenced: PBMCs or a T cell subset sorted from them (not recorded which). The receptors stem from a man aged 18 to 30 who had mild COVID-19 (a few samples of this study predate the infection). The sample titles of this study are shuffled in the database, so cell type and time point are left out; the donor was told from shared clones.

This chain joins TRBV7-2 and TRBJ2-6, with a tentative D call TRBD2 (5 bases). CDR1 and CDR2 from the germline V gene are SGHTA and FQGNSA. The V and J ends lost 4 bases and 5 bases respectively, with 12 bases between them. This CDR3 is built from 15 residues. CDR3 amino acids: CASSSEGSWANVLTF. CDR3 DNA: TGTGCCAGCAGCTCCGAGGGTAGCTGGGCCAACGTCCTGACTTTC.

This clonotype has only a few counts. The V and J genes are TRBV20-1 and TRBJ2-7, with D possibly matching TRBD1 (6 bases). The V end lost 6 bases, the J end lost 1 base, and 16 bases lay between the germline ends. This CDR3 is 14 amino acids long. The germline V gene has CDR1 DFQATT and CDR2 SNEGSKA (reference sequence). The CDR3, as DNA: TGCAGTGCCCATTCCGGGACATCATCCTACGAGCAGTACGTC. Translation: CSAHSGTSSYEQYV.

At least ten counts were recorded for this clonotype. This chain links TRBV6-2 or TRBV6-3 with TRBJ2-1, with D uncertain. Germline V gene lookup returns CDR1 MNHEY and CDR2 SVGEGT. The CDR3 totals 13 residues. Trimming took off 0 bases at V and 7 bases at J, with 7 bases between the two ends. CDR3 loop: CASSYSLRNEQFF. CDR3 DNA: TGTGCCAGCAGTTACTCCCTAAGAAATGAGCAGTTCTTC.

This rearrangement joins TRBV9 to TRBJ1-1; D is unresolved. Deletions cut 0 bases from V and 3 bases from J, with 6 bases between. Germline V gives CDR1 SGDLS, CDR2 YYNGEE. This CDR3 region has 13 residues. DNA of the CDR3: TGTGCCAGCAGCGTAGACGGACACACTGAAGCTTTCTTT. Its translation: CASSVDGHTEAFF.

This chain uses TRBV10-3 with TRBJ2-5; 9 bases fit TRBD1. CDR3 size: 15 residues. The V gene end was trimmed by 5 bases and the J gene end by 4 bases; junction bases not matched to a gene: 8. Looked up from germline, CDR1 is ENHRY and CDR2 is SYGVKD. CDR3 residues: CAISQGTGIGETQYF. The CDR3 nucleotides are TGTGCCATCAGTCAGGGGACAGGGATAGGAGAGACCCAGTACTTC.

This clonotype was observed a few times. This chain connects TRBV4-3 to TRBJ2-7, with D uncertain. Trimming took off 4 bases at V and 3 bases at J, with 13 bases between the two ends. Germline values: CDR1 LGHNA, CDR2 YSLEER. This CDR3 has 14 amino acids. This chain's CDR3 is CASSRRRLDYEQYF. The CDR3 region has the DNA TGCGCCAGCAGCCGTCGCAGGCTTGACTACGAGCAGTACTTC.

This clonotype was detected only a few times. This rearrangement joins TRBV12-3 or TRBV12-4 to TRBJ1-2; no firm D call. The CDR3 contains 16 residues. Trimming stripped 4 bases from V and 2 bases from J, with 17 bases between. In DNA, the CDR3 is TGTGCCAGCAGTTCCAAGGACCGTATGAGAAACTATGGCTACACCTTC. It yields the protein CASSSKDRMRNYGYTF.

V usage is TRBV5-1 and J usage is TRBJ1-4, with D unresolved. Per the germline V gene, CDR1 is SGHRS and CDR2 is YFSETQ. The length of the CDR3 is 16 residues. V was clipped by 0 bases and J by 0 bases, with 9 bases between them. CDR3 coding DNA: TGCGCCAGCAGCTTGGGCAGTCTCTCAACTAATGAAAAACTGTTTTTT. Residues: CASSLGSLSTNEKLFF. Using reference TRBV5-1 and TRBJ1-4 for the parts outside the CDR3, the full variable domain is KAGVTQTPRYLIKTRGQQVTLSCSPISGHRSVSWYQQTPGQGLQFLFEYFSETQRNKGNFPGRFSGRQFSNSRSEMNVSTLELGDSALYLCASSLGSLSTNEKLFFGSGTQLSVL.

This clonotype was seen more than once but under ten times. This sequence joins TRBV7-8 and TRBJ1-5, with 8 bases that match TRBD1. Germline lookup yields CDR1 SGHVS and CDR2 FQNEAQ. The CDR3 length is 13 residues. V shed 3 bases, J shed 6 bases, and the junction held 1 base outside the gene matches. The chain's CDR3 is CASSLDRAQPQHF. The CDR3 nucleotides are TGTGCCAGCAGCTTGGACAGGGCTCAGCCCCAGCATTTT.

This clonotype has just a few counts. The chain uses TRBV7-3 and TRBJ2-1, with D maybe TRBD2 (7 bases). The CDR3 contains 12 residues. V was cut by 5 bases and J by 10 bases, with 12 bases left in between. CDR1 SGHTA and CDR2 FQGTGA come from the germline V gene. CDR3 bases: TGTGCCAGCAGCATCCCGGGGGGCGAGCAGTTCTTC. It specifies CASSIPGGEQFF.

This chain connects TRBV7-2 to TRBJ2-5; tentative D call: TRBD1 (5 bases). Germline V gene sequence: CDR1 SGHTA, CDR2 FQGNSA. Trimming took 2 bases from V and 7 from J, leaving 11 bases between them. This CDR3 has 13 amino acids. This CDR3 reads CASSLNERGTQYF. In DNA, the CDR3 is TGTGCCAGCAGCTTAAATGAAAGGGGGACCCAGTACTTC.

This chain links TRBV18 with TRBJ1-2, with D uncertain. Trimming cost V 3 bases and J 3 bases, with 14 bases left between them. The germline V gene has CDR1 KGHSH and CDR2 LQKENI. There are 15 residues in the CDR3. The DNA for the CDR3 is TGTGCCAGCTCACCTTCCCCGACCCGGGACTATGGCTACACCTTC. Translated: CASSPSPTRDYGYTF.

This clonotype was observed at least ten times. V and J are TRBV20-1 and TRBJ2-1, with TRBD1 matching over 9 bases. The CDR3 contains 14 residues. Looked up from germline, CDR1 is DFQATT and CDR2 is SNEGSKA (reference sequence). The ends lost 6 bases at V and 7 bases at J; junction bases unmatched: 10. The CDR3 region has the DNA TGCAGTGCCCCGAGGCGGGACAGGGCAAATGAGCAGTTCTTC. This encodes CSAPRRDRANEQFF.

The rearrangement uses TRBV20-1 and TRBJ2-5, with 10 bases fitting TRBD2. Losses at the gene ends were 6 bases for V and 5 bases for J; bases not matched to a gene: 12. Per germline, CDR1 DFQATT and CDR2 SNEGSKA (reference sequence). This CDR3 has 15 amino acids. CDR3 in DNA: TGCAGTGCCCCGGCGAGCGGGGGGGCGTGGGAGACCCAGTACTTC. Translation: CSAPASGGAWETQYF.

This clonotype was observed a handful of times. This rearrangement joins TRBV11-1 to TRBJ2-7; perhaps TRBD2 as D (6 bases). Trimming pared 2 bases from V and 5 bases from J, leaving 19 bases between. The CDR3 has 16 residues. Germline V gene lookup returns CDR1 SGHAT and CDR2 FQDESV (reference sequence). The CDR3 sequence: CASSLLGTLKPHEQYV. The CDR3 nucleotides read TGTGCCAGCAGCTTACTTGGGACTCTGAAACCCCACGAGCAGTACGTC.

This clonotype has more than one count but fewer than ten. The chain carries TRBV7-6 and TRBJ2-1; 7 bases fit TRBD2. Germline V gives CDR1 SGHVS, CDR2 FNYEAQ. The CDR3 spans 13 residues. V trimming: 3 bases; J trimming: 8 bases; junction bases outside the gene matches: 4. This CDR3 is CASSFRAGDEQFF. In DNA form, the CDR3 reads TGTGCCAGCAGCTTTAGGGCGGGGGATGAGCAGTTCTTC.

This clonotype was recorded a few times. V gene TRBV12-3 or TRBV12-4 combines with J gene TRBJ1-6, with 11 bases fitting TRBD1. With V trimmed by 6 bases and J by 8 bases, 12 bases remained unmatched. The CDR3 spans 17 residues. The DNA of the CDR3 is TGTGCCAGCAGCCGCCGTTTTTCGGGACAGGGGGATTCACCCCTCCACTTT. Translating it yields CASSRRFSGQGDSPLHF.